The source of this TCR beta chain is a study of Ad26.COV2.S vaccination and SARS-CoV-2 variants. Study conclusions and caveats: Total T cell responses may have been underestimated by the TCR breadth and depth analyses.

TCRdb's copy holds only in-frame clones and misses some; the assay was immunoSEQ multiplex PCR. The table shows 440,000 or so clones, with about 90% occurring only once. The treatment denotes: around 19 received Ad26.COV2.S at low or high dose, single or two shots; 5 received placebo; per-sample allocation not given. Day 63 after the first injection of vaccine or placebo was the sampling time. Recruitment in Boston yielded a donor of adult age, 18-55 years. Note on this clone: Its antigen is not known.

Germline V gene sequence: CDR1 SGDLS, CDR2 YYNGEE. The CDR3 has 16 residues. V was trimmed by 3 bases and J by 6 bases, leaving 19 bases between them. The specimen was peripheral blood, collected in a trial of Ad26.COV2.S vaccine versus placebo. This receptor was taken from a person aged 18-60 years who received the Ad26.COV2.S COVID-19 vaccine or a placebo. The chain carries TRBV9 and TRBJ2-1; maybe TRBD1 (6 bases). As DNA, the CDR3 is TGTGCCAGCAGCGGGGCCCTCCGGACAGCTACCAATGAGCAGTTCTTC. As protein: CASSGALRTATNEQFF.